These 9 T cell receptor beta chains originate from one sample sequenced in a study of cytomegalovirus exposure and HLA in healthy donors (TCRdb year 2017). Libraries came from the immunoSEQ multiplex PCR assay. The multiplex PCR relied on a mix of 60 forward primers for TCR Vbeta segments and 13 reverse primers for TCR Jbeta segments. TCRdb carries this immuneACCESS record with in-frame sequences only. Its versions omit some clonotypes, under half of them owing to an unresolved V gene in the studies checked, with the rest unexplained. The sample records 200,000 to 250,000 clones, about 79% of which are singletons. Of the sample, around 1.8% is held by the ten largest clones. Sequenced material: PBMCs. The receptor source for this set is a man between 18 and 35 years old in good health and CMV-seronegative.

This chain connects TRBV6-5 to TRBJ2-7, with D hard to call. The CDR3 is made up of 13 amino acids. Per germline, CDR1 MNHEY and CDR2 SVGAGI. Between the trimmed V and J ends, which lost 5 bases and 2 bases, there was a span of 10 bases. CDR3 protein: CASSGTTPYEQYF. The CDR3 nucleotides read TGTGCCAGCAGTGGCACTACCCCCTACGAGCAGTACTTC.

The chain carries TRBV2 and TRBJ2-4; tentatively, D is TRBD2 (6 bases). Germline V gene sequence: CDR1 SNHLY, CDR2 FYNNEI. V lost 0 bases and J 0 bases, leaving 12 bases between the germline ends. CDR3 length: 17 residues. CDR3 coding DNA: TGTGCCAGCAGTGAAGCGTCAGGAGCGGGAGCCAAAAACATTCAGTACTTC. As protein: CASSEASGAGAKNIQYF.

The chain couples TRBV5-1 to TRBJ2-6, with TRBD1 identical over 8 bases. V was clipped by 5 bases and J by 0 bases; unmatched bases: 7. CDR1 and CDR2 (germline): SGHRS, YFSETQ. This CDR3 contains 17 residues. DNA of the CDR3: TGCGCCAGCAGTCGCTGGGACAGGTCCTCTGGGGCCAACGTCCTGACTTTC. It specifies CASSRWDRSSGANVLTF.

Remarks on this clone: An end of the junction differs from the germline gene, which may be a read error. The CDR3 sequence: CASSLGRDNEQFF. DNA for the CDR3: TGTGCTAGCAGCTTAGGGAGAGACAATGAGCAGTTCTTC. This chain uses TRBV7-7 with TRBJ2-1; weak D call: TRBD2 (5 bases). CDR3 length equals 13 residues. CDR1 and CDR2 (germline): SSHAT, FNYEAQ (reference sequence).

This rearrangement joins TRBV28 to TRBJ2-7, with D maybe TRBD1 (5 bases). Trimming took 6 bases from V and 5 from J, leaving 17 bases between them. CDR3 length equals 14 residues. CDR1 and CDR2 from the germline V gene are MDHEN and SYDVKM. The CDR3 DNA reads TGTGCCAGCAGATTAACCGCCAGGGTCGACGAGCAGTACTTC. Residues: CASRLTARVDEQYF. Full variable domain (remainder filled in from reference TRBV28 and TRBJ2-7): DVKVTQSSRYLVKRTGEKVFLECVQDMDHENMFWYRQDPGLGLRLIYFSYDVKMKEKGDIPEGYSVSREKKERFSLILESASTNQTSMYLCASRLTARVDEQYFGPGTRLTVT.

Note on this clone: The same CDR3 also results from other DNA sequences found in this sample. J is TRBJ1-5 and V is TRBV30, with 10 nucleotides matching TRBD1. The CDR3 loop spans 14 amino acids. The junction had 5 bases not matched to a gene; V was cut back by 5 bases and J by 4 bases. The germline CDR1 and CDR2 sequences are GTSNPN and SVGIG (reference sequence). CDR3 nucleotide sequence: TGTGCCTGGTCTCCGGGACAGGGGAATCAGCCCCAGCATTTT. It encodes CAWSPGQGNQPQHF.

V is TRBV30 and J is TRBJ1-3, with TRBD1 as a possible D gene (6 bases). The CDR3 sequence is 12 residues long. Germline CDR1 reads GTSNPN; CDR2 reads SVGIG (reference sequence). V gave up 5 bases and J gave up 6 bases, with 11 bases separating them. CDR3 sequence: CAWGQSENTIYF. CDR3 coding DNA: TGTGCCTGGGGACAGAGTGAAAACACCATATATTTT. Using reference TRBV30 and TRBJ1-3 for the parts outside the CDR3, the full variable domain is SQTIHQWPATLVQPVGSPLSLECTVEGTSNPNLYWYRQAAGRGLQLLFYSVGIGQISSEVPQNLSASRPQDRQFILSSKKLLLSDSGFYLCAWGQSENTIYFGEGSWLTVV.

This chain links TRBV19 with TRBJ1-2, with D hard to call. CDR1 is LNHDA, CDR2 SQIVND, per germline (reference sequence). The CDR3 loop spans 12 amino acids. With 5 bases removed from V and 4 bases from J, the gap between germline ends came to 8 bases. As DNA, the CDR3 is TGTGCCAGTAGTCCGACTGGCTATGGCTACACCTTC. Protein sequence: CASSPTGYGYTF.

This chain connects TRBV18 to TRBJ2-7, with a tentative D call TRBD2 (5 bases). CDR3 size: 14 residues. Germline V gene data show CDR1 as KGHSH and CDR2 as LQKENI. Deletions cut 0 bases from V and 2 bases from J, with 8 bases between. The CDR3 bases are TGTGCCAGCTCACCACCCTTGGAGGCCTACGAGCAGTACTTC. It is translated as CASSPPLEAYEQYF.